Here is one T cell receptor beta chain with its context. The antigen remains undetermined. The data were obtained in a study of post-analysis software for immune sequencing data. The overall study: The cohort encompassed relapsing-remitting, secondary progressive and progressive-relapsing multiple sclerosis disease courses. General study results and limits: Under the F measure, samples that were prepared in one batch clustered strongly together.

Prepared TCR beta cDNA libraries contained unique molecular identifiers. Input amounts of about 0.95 to 10 million T cells were used. These gave roughly 0.5 million cDNA molecules, so each molecule approximated one T cell. TCRdb re-called the PCR reads through MiXCR, storing one row per CDR3 protein. The sample shows approximately 250,000 distinct CDR3 sequences, 30% to 45% of them seen only once. The source is a girl between 5 and 17 years old with multiple sclerosis. The specimen was blood.

This CDR3 reads CSARPPGGPVETQYF. In DNA form, the CDR3 reads TGCAGTGCTAGACCCCCGGGAGGGCCCGTTGAGACCCAGTACTTC. The chain couples TRBV20-1 to TRBJ2-5, with 8 positions matching TRBD2. The length of the CDR3 is 15 residues. V trimming: 2 bases; J trimming: 5 bases; junction bases outside the gene matches: 10. Germline loops: CDR1 DFQATT, CDR2 SNEGSKA (reference sequence).